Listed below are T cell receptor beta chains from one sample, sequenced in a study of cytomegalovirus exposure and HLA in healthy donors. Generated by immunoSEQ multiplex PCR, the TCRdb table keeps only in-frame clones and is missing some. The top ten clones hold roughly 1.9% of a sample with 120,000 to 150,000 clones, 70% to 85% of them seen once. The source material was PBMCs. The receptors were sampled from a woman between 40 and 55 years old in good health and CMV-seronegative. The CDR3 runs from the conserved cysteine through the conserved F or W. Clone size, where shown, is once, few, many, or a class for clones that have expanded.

CASSLFQGGHVTYQPQHF	.	TRBJ1-5	TRBV28
CASSTGGIGNTIYF	.	TRBJ1-3	TRBV4-3
CASSLELNYGYTF	.	TRBJ1-2	TRBV5-1
CASSYGAGELRETQYF	.	TRBJ2-5	TRBV6-5
CASSQDGVSRGQGVTYEQYF	.	TRBJ2-7	TRBV4-3
CSVQGNEKLFF	.	TRBJ1-4	TRBV29-1
CASSLLQSYEQYF	.	TRBJ2-7	TRBV28
CASSESVTGVTDQPQHF	.	TRBJ1-5	TRBV2
CASSVGTSGLTDTQYF	once	TRBJ2-3	TRBV19
CASSSNRGLSYNEQFF	.	TRBJ2-1	TRBV6-6
CASRGGTGYGYTF	.	TRBJ1-2	TRBV28
CASSQGGIWNTEAFF	few	TRBJ1-1	TRBV18
CASSPLAGVYNEQFF	once	TRBJ2-1	TRBV28
CASSQRLAGLQETQYF	.	TRBJ2-5	TRBV13
CASSEPGQGPAGAGYTF	.	TRBJ1-2	TRBV7-9
CASSPSEPTDTQYF	.	TRBJ2-3	TRBV27
CASSIVRNTEAFF	.	TRBJ1-1	TRBV19
CASSLGTENDLSGANVLTF	.	TRBJ2-6	TRBV7-9
CASSPRTGTGNTF	.	TRBJ1-2	TRBV7-8
CASSELTYMVYEQYF	.	TRBJ2-7	TRBV6-1
CAISEPNSNEQFF	once	TRBJ2-1	TRBV10-3
CSVEDGRSYGYTF	.	TRBJ1-2	TRBV29-1
CASSLRGDFSGRDNEQFF	.	TRBJ2-1	TRBV7-2
CASSLMGWEYEQFF	few	TRBJ2-1	TRBV11-1
CASSGLFAGNTIYF	once	TRBJ1-3	TRBV14
CASSQDLAGLGYEQYF	.	.	TRBV4-1
CASSSSSSSNEQFF	.	TRBJ2-1	TRBV18
CASRRDRDVREAFF	.	TRBJ1-1	TRBV19
CASRQPSYEQYF	once	TRBJ2-7	TRBV10-3
CASSLGARTEAFF	.	TRBJ1-1	TRBV19
CASRVGGELFF	.	TRBJ2-2	TRBV6-5
CASSQTSGRLRELFF	.	TRBJ2-2	TRBV11-2
CASSTQDRPRTLHNSPLHF	.	TRBJ1-6	TRBV19
CASSPWTENEKLFF	once	TRBJ1-4	TRBV28
CASSPGLAGGTDTQYF	.	TRBJ2-3	TRBV7-2
CAISESQDNEQFF	.	TRBJ2-1	TRBV10-3
CASSADRGSETQYF	.	TRBJ2-5	TRBV6-5
CASSPLRSYNEQFF	.	TRBJ2-1	TRBV9
CASSFSPTGFYGYTF	.	TRBJ1-2	TRBV28
CATQQGNQPQHF	.	TRBJ1-5	TRBV7-9
CASSRVGELFF	.	TRBJ2-2	TRBV18
CASSHRGLGNEKLFF	.	TRBJ1-4	TRBV6-5
CALGATGSTDTQYF	.	TRBJ2-3	TRBV28
CASSLTGYEQYF	few	TRBJ2-7	TRBV5-6
CASSLLGRSNYGYTF	.	TRBJ1-2	TRBV7-8
CASSPNPSSQPQHF	few	TRBJ1-5	TRBV4-3
CATSSEIGQNNQPQHF	.	TRBJ1-5	TRBV15